This note documents a single TCR beta chain sequence. This clone was seen more than once but under ten times. Which antigen it targets is not known. Base quality data are lacking; no much larger clone is found one base away. This sample is drawn from a study of a mutant IDH1 vaccine in newly diagnosed glioma (dated by TCRdb to 2020 to 2022). For context, the study as a whole: The 32 treated patients were approximately 62% male and around 40% female, with a mean age of about 43 years. Prior to enrollment, standard therapy consisting of radiotherapy alone, temozolomide alone, or radiochemotherapy with temozolomide had been administered to patients, with the combination being received by most patients. Peripheral blood samples were drawn at six visits, namely V03 (baseline), V05, V07, V10, V12 and V13. For exploratory analyses, longitudinal TCRB deep sequencing was carried out in some 25 treated patients wherever samples were available. The full study reports these points: Immune responses induced by the vaccine were seen in roughly 95% of patients across multiple MHC alleles. No apparent relationship was observed between pseudoprogression and alterations in the top peripheral T cell clonotypes detected by TCRB sequencing. The authors noted that analyses of patient blood samples could not be reproduced because of sample limitations. PBMC samples for TCRB deep sequencing were selected based on availability.

The time point label here, explained by the study, means: baseline, week 1 (first vaccination visit). The intended sense of this specimen's treatment or condition label: pre-vaccination baseline after standard-of-care therapy. The donors had newly diagnosed IDH1-mutant astrocytomas of WHO grade 3 or 4 that showed loss of nuclear ATRX. The samples were drawn from NOA16, a multicentre, single-arm, open-label phase I trial in Germany that tested a mutant IDH1 peptide vaccine in humans for the first time. Blood drawn at visit V03 was used as the baseline sample for immunogenicity testing. Genomic DNA for TCRB sequencing was extracted from EDTA blood using the DNeasy Blood and Tissue Kit. The library was obtained by the immunoSEQ multiplex PCR assay. Following the manufacturer's protocol, the hsTCRB Kit was used to amplify rearranged TCR beta chain sequences. Sequencing of TCRB libraries was carried out on an Illumina MiSeq. In the authors' own workflow: The kit vendor's proprietary platform handled demultiplexing, trimming and gene mapping. TCRdb carries this immuneACCESS record with in-frame sequences only. Its versions omit some clonotypes, under half of them owing to an unresolved V gene in the studies checked, with the rest unexplained. V and J calls plus clone size are reproduced from that table; the DNA served to infer D and trimming. The sample table contains about 66,000 clones; only one count was recorded for 70% to 90% of them. 2.9% of the sample is taken by the ten largest.

V gives up 4 bases and J gives up 3 bases, and the segment between their germline ends measures 18 bases. The CDR3 goes from the cysteine to the phenylalanine over 16 residues. The kept DNA is CDR3 alone, 48 bases in frame from the first base. The germline V gene specifies ENHRY as CDR1 and SYGVKD as CDR2. This receptor was obtained from a man aged 25-45 years with glioma. Sequencing used PBMCs, obtained from a glioma patient treated with radiotherapy, temozolomide or both. Rearrangement joined TRBV10-3 to TRBJ1-1; the D region possibly corresponds to TRBD1 (6 bases align). The DNA reads TGTGCCATCAGTGGGGGACGGGGGCTCAAGGACACTGAAGCTTTCTTT. This is translated as CAISGGRGLKDTEAFF.